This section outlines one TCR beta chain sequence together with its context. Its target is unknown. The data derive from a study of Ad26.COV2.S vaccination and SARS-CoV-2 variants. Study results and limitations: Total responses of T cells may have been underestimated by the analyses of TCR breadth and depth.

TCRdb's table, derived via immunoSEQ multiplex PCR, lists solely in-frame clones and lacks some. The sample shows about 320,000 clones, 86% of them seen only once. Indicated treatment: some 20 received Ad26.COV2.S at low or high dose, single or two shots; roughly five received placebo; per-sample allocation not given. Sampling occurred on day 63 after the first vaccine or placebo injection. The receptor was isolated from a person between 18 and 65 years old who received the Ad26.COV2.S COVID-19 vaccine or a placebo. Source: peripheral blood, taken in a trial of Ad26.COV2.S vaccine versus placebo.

In DNA, the CDR3 is TGTGCCAGCAGCCCCCGGGGAACTTTCTCCTATAATTCACCCCTCCACTTT. Its protein product is CASSPRGTFSYNSPLHF. The J gene is TRBJ1-6, the V gene TRBV14; no firm D call. The V and J ends lost 4 bases and 0 bases respectively, with 13 bases between them. Germline-derived CDR1 and CDR2 are SGHDN and FVKESK. The CDR3 runs 17 residues.